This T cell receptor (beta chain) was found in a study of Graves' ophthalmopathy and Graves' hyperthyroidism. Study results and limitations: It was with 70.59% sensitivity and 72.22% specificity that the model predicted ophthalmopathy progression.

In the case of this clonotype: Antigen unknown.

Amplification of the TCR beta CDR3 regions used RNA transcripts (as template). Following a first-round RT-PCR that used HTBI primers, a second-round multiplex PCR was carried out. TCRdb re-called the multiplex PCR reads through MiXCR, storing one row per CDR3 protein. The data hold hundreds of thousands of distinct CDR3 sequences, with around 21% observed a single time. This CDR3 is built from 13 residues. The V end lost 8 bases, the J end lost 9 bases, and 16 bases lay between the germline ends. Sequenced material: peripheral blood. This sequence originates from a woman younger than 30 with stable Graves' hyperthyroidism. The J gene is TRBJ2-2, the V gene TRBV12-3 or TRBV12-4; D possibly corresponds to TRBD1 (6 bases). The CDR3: CASGTPTARELFF. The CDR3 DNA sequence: TGTGCCAGCGGGACACCTACCGCCAGGGAGCTGTTTTTT.